This T cell receptor beta chain is from a study of cytomegalovirus exposure and HLA in healthy donors. PCR amplification relied on 60 Vbeta primers (plus 13 Jbeta primers). Profiled with immunoSEQ multiplex PCR; TCRdb holds only in-frame clones, not every one. The data show 150,000 or so clones, with approximately 74% seen just once and roughly 4% held by the top ten. V was cut by 0 bases and J by 7 bases, with 10 bases left in between. Germline assignment: CDR1 SGHTA and CDR2 FQGNSA. The CDR3 loop spans 14 amino acids. This receptor was taken from a man aged 18 to 29 in good health and CMV-seropositive. J is TRBJ2-1 and V is TRBV7-2; possible D gene TRBD2, 5 bases. The material sequenced was PBMCs. CDR3 region: CASSLARSGNEQFF. Written as DNA, the CDR3 is TGTGCCAGCAGCTTAGCTAGATCGGGAAATGAGCAGTTCTTC.